This T cell receptor beta chain was observed in a study of shared clonotypes between healthy human individuals. A remark on this clone: Its antigen is unidentified.

CDR3 length: 14 residues. V lost 2 bases and J lost 9; bases outside the gene matches: 5. Per germline, CDR1 MDHEN and CDR2 SYDVKM. General study findings and limits: The study's rarefaction showed incomplete sorted-subset sequencing despite large depth.

The method was immunoSEQ multiplex PCR; TCRdb's version includes in-frame clones alone and lacks a portion of them. The sample comprises about 700,000 clones, about 74% of which are singletons, and approximately 1.8% rests with the top ten. The chain combines TRBV28 with TRBJ2-5; TRBD2 agrees at 11 bases. The receptor's source is a woman between 25 and 40 years old in good health. Sequenced: memory CD4+ T cells sorted from blood. Subset of the sample: CD45RA-negative fraction. CDR3: CASSLLAGGGAQYF. The CDR3 DNA reads TGTGCCAGCAGTTTACTAGCGGGAGGCGGTGCCCAGTACTTC. Supplemented by reference TRBV28 and TRBJ2-5, the full variable domain reads DVKVTQSSRYLVKRTGEKVFLECVQDMDHENMFWYRQDPGLGLRLIYFSYDVKMKEKGDIPEGYSVSREKKERFSLILESASTNQTSMYLCASSLLAGGGAQYFGPGTRLLVL.